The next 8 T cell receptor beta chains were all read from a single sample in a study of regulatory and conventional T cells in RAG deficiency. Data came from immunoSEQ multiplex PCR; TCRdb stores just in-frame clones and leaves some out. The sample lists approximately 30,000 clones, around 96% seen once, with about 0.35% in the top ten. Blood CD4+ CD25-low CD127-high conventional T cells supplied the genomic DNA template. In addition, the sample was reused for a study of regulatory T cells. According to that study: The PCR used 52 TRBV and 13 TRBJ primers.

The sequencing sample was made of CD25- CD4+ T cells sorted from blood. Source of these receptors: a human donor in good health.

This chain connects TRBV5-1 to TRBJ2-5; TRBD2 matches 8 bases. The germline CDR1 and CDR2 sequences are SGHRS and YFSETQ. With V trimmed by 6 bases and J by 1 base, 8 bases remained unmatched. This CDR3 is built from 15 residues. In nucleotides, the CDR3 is TGCGCCAGCAAATCAAGCGGGAGTCCCCAAGAGACCCAGTACTTC. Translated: CASKSSGSPQETQYF.

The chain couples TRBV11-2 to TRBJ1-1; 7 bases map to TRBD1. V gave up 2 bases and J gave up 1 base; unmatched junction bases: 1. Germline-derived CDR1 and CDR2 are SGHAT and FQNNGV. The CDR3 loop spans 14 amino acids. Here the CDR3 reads CASSLTGANTEAFF. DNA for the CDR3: TGTGCCAGCAGCTTAACAGGGGCGAACACTGAAGCTTTCTTT.

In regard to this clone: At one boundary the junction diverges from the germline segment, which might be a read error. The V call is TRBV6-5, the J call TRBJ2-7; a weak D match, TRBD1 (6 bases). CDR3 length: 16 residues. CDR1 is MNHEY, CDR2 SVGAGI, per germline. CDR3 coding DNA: TGTGCCAGCAGTTTAGACCGAGGGGGAATTCTAACCAGTCGATCTTTC. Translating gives CASSLDRGGILTSRSF.

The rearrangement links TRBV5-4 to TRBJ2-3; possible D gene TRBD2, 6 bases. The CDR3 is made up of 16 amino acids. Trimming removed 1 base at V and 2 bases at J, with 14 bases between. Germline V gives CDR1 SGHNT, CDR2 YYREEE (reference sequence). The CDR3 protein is CASSLWVAGPTDTQYF. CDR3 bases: TGTGCCAGCAGCTTGTGGGTTGCGGGGCCCACAGATACGCAGTATTTT.

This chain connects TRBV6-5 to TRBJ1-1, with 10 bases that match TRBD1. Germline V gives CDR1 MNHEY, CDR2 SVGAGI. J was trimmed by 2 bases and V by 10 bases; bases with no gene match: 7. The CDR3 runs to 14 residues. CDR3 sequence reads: CATKTGGLNTEAFF. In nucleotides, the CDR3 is TGTGCCACAAAGACAGGGGGCTTAAACACTGAAGCTTTCTTT.

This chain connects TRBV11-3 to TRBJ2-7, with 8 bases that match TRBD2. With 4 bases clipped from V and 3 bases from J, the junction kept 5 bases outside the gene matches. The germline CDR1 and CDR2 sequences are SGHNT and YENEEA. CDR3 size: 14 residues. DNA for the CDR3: TGTGCCAGCAGCTCAGCGGGAGATAGCTACGAGCAGTACTTC. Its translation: CASSSAGDSYEQYF. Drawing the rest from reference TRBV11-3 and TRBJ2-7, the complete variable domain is EAGVVQSPRYKIIEKKQPVAFWCNPISGHNTLYWYLQNLGQGPELLIRYENEEAVDDSQLPKDRFSAERLKGVDSTLKIQPAELGDSAVYLCASSSAGDSYEQYFGPGTRLTVT.

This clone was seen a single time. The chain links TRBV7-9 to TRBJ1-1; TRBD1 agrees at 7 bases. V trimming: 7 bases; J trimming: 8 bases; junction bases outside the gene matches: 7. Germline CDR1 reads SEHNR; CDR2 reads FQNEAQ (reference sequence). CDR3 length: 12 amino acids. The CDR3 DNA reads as TGTGCCAGCATGAAGGGACAGACCGAAGCTTTCTTT. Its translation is CASMKGQTEAFF. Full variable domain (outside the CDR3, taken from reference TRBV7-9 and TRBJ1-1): DTGVSQNPRHKITKRGQNVTFRCDPISEHNRLYWYRQTLGQGPEFLTYFQNEAQLEKSRLLSDRFSAERPKGSFSTLEIQRTEQGDSAMYLCASMKGQTEAFFGQGTRLTVV.

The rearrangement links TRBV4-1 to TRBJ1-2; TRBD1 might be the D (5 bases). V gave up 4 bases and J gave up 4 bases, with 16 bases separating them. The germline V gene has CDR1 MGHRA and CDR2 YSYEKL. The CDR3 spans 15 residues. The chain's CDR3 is CASSRPSGGIYGYTF. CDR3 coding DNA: TGCGCCAGCAGCCGCCCGAGCGGGGGGATCTATGGCTACACCTTC.